This T cell receptor beta chain was sequenced during a study of graft-versus-host responses after intestinal transplantation. Study-wide results and limits: Some patients had graft-donor T cell macrochimerism, and their allografts showed high graft-versus-host to host-versus-graft clonal ratios. With peak circulating GvH clone levels came an association with early post-transplant HvG declines. GvH clones occurred in recipient marrow; some first appeared in ileum or blood.

In regard to this clone: Its antigen is undetermined.

Trimming at V came to 4 bases and at J to 3 bases, leaving 1 base not matched to a gene. The germline V gene has CDR1 MGHRA and CDR2 YSYEKL. There are 13 residues in the CDR3. Sequencing used immunoSEQ multiplex PCR; TCRdb keeps in-frame clones, though not all of them. The table records about 82,000 clones, 90% to 95% of them present only once. V is TRBV4-1 and J is TRBJ1-2; 8 positions match TRBD1. The source of this sequence is a human donor who received an intestinal transplant. Sequencing used unstimulated CD4+ T cells sorted from spleen or lymph node cells, obtained before intestinal transplant. CDR3 DNA sequence: TGCGCCAGCAGCCTACAGGGGGACTATGGCTACACCTTC. Translation: CASSLQGDYGYTF.